This T cell receptor (beta chain) was identified in a study of T cells in Graves' hyperthyroidism and ophthalmopathy. Whole-study results and caveats: Stable hyperthyroidism was separated from ophthalmopathy by a model based on 13 V-J features.

The CDR3 consists of 19 residues. The trim removed 5 bases at V and 0 bases at J, leaving 13 bases unmatched. Amplified TCR beta CDR3 regions came from RNA transcripts. When the TCR CDR3 underwent first-round RT-PCR, the HTBI primer set was used. A single record per CDR3 protein comes from TCRdb applying MiXCR to the multiplex PCR reads. The top ten clones hold approximately 26% of a sample with some 550,000 distinct CDR3 sequences, under 25% of them seen once. This clonotype was counted a single time. What it binds is unknown. The conserved final phenylalanine or tryptophan is absent from the CDR3, which likely points to a read error.

The sample comprised blood. The gene calls are TRBV12-3 or TRBV12-4 and TRBJ1-6; 7 bases match TRBD1. This clonotype was sampled from a man aged 18 to 30 with Graves' hyperthyroidism. CDR3: CASSGTGVEPSSYNSPLHL. Here the CDR3 DNA reads TGTGCCAGCAGTGGAACAGGGGTCGAACCTAGCTCCTATAATTCACCCCTCCACCTT.